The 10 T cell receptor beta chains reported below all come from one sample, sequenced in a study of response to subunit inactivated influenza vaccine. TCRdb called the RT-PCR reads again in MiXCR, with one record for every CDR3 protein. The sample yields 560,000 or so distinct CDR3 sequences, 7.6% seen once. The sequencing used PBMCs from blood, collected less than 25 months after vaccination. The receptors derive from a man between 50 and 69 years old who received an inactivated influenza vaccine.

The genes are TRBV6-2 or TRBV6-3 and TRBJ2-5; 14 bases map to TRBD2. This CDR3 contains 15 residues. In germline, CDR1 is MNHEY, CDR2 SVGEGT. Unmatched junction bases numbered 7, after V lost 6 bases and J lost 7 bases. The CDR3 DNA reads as TGTGCCAGCAGCGGGACTAGCGGGGGAGCGGGGACCCAGTACTTC. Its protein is CASSGTSGGAGTQYF.

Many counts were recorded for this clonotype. CDR3 residues: CSDKGADTLAKNIQYF. CDR3 DNA sequence: TGCAGCGACAAGGGGGCCGACACACTAGCCAAAAACATTCAGTACTTC. The rearrangement uses TRBV29-1 and TRBJ2-4, with TRBD1 identical over 7 bases. The length of the CDR3 is 16 residues. CDR1 is SQVTM and CDR2 is ANQGSEA in the germline V gene. The V segment lost 7 bases and the J segment 0 bases; nucleotides outside the gene matches: 12.

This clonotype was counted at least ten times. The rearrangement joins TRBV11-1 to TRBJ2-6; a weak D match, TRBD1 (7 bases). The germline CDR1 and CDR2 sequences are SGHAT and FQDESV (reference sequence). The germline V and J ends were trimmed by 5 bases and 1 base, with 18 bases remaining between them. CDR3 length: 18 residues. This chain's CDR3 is CASSRETGSVSGANVLTF. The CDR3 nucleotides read TGTGCCAGCAGCCGGGAGACAGGGTCCGTATCTGGGGCCAACGTCCTGACTTTC.

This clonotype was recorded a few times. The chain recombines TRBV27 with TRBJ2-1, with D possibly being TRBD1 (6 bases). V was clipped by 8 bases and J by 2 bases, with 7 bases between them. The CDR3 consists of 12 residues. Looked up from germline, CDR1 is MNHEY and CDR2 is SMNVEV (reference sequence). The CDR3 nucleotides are TGTGCCAGCGGACAGACCTACAATGAGCAGTTCTTC. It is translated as CASGQTYNEQFF.

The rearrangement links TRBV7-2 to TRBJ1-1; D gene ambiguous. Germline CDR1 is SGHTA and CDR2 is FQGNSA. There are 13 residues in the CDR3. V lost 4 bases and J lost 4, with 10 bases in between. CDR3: CASSSDIPTEAFF. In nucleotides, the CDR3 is TGTGCCAGCAGCTCAGACATTCCCACTGAAGCTTTCTTT.

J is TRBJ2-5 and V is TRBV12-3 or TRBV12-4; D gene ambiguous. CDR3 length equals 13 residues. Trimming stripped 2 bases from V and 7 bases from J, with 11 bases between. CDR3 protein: CASSLKVVGTQYF. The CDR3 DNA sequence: TGTGCCAGCAGTTTAAAGGTGGTTGGGACCCAGTACTTC.

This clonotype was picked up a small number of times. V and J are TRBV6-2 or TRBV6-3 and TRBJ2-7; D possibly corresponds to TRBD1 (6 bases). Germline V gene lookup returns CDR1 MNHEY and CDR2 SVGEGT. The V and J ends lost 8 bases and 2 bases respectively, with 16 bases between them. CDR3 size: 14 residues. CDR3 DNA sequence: TGTGCCAGCCGGGGTACAGGGCCGGCCTACGAGCAGTACTTC. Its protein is CASRGTGPAYEQYF.

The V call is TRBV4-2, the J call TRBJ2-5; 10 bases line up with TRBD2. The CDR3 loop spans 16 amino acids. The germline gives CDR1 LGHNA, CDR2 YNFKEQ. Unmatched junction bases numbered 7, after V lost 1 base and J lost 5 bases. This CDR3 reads CASSQGGAGGRETQYF. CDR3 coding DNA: TGTGCCAGCAGCCAAGGGGGAGCGGGAGGGAGGGAGACCCAGTACTTC.

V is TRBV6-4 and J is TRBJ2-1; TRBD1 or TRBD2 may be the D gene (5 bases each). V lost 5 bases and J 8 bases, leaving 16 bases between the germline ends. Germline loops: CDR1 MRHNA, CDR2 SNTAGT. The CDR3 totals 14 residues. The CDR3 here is CASSPKGPSDEQFF. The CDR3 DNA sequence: TGTGCCAGCAGTCCAAAGGGACCCTCGGATGAGCAGTTCTTC.

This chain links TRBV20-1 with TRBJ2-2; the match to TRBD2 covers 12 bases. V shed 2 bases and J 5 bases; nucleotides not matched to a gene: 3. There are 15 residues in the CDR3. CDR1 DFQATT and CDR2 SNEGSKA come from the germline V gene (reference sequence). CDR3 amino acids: CSARTLAGGTGELFF. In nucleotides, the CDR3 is TGCAGTGCTAGAACTCTAGCGGGAGGGACCGGGGAGCTGTTTTTT.